This T cell receptor (beta chain) was obtained from a study of Graves' ophthalmopathy and Graves' hyperthyroidism. Findings and caveats of the study: Between ophthalmopathy and stable hyperthyroidism, a 13-signature model drew a separation with just over 85% sensitivity and around 80% specificity. Blood contained most expanded thyroid clonotypes exceeding 0.001 frequency.

Beta-chain TCR CDR3 regions were amplified from RNA transcripts. RT-PCR in the first round used HTBI primers; a second-round multiplex PCR followed. MiXCR, run by TCRdb on the multiplex PCR reads, gives a single entry per CDR3 protein. Counted here are about 740,000 distinct CDR3 sequences, roughly two fifths occurring once; the ten biggest clones make up 44%. V was trimmed by 5 bases and J by 2 bases, leaving 13 bases between them. The CDR3 contains 14 residues. CDR1 and CDR2 (germline): PRHDT, FYEKMQ (reference sequence). Turning to this clonotype: The antigen is unknown.

Material for sequencing was peripheral blood. This TCR came from an adult man with Graves' ophthalmopathy. The chain combines TRBV13 with TRBJ2-7, with a tentative D call TRBD1 (6 bases). The chain's CDR3 is CASSTTGLAYEQYF. As DNA, the CDR3 is TGTGCCAGCAGCACAACAGGGTTAGCCTACGAGCAGTACTTC.